The clone carrying this T cell receptor (beta chain) was seen a single time. The data derive from a study of blood T cell repertoires in COVID-19. CDR3 length: 13 amino acids. V gave up 7 bases and J gave up 5 bases, with 15 bases separating them. Germline V gives CDR1 SNHLY, CDR2 FYNNEI. The repertoire was sequenced with immunoSEQ multiplex PCR; TCRdb's copy has only in-frame clones and lacks some. The sample yields tens of thousands of clones, about nine tenths seen once. The receptor comes from a woman aged 45 to 65 with active or convalescent COVID-19. Specimen: peripheral blood. This sequence joins TRBV2 and TRBJ2-7; a weak D match, TRBD1 (5 bases). DNA of the CDR3: TGTGCCAGCACCGTTCAGGGTCTTGACGAGCAGTACTTC. The encoded protein is CASTVQGLDEQYF.